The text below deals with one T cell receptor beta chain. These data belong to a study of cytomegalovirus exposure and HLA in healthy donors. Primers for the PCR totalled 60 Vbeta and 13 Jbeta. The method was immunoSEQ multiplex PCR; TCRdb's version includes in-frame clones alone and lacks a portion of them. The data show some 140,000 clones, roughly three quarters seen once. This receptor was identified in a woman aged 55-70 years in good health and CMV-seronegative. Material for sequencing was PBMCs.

In nucleotides, the CDR3 is TGTGCCAGCAGTGATATATATGGGACAGAAGGGGGTCAGCCCCAGCATTTT. Protein sequence: CASSDIYGTEGGQPQHF. The chain carries TRBV6-1 and TRBJ1-5; TRBD1 matches 7 bases. Germline V gene data show CDR1 as MNHNS and CDR2 as SASEGT. After removal of 3 bases from V and 6 bases from J, the junction contained 14 bases not matched to a gene. The CDR3 sequence is 17 residues long.